The clone carrying this T cell receptor beta chain was counted between two and nine times. These data come from a study of spatial heterogeneity in lung cancer. Turning to the study itself: Samples came from 72 TRACERx patients with untreated early-stage lung cancer. PBMC samples from follow-up, when available, were sequenced at a median of approximately two years post-resection.

Time point given: blood at routine non-recurrence follow-up after resection. Unsorted whole RNA samples from tumor, nontumor lung or frozen PBMC were sequenced. A single record per CDR3 protein comes from TCRdb applying MiXCR to the 5' RACE reads. Of some 43,000 distinct CDR3 sequences detected, over 9.5% appear once; the ten largest clones hold more than 15%. CDR1 is MNHEY, CDR2 SVGEGT, per germline. The CDR3 is 14 amino acids. V was pared by 7 bases and J by 7 bases, with 11 bases of the junction left unmatched. The sequence derives from a female donor with early-stage non-small cell lung cancer. The specimen comprised PBMCs, sampled at follow-up. The chain carries TRBV6-2 or TRBV6-3 and TRBJ1-1, with 8 bases lining up with TRBD1. This CDR3 is CASTVGTGRGEAFF. DNA of the CDR3: TGTGCCAGCACCGTGGGGACAGGACGAGGTGAAGCTTTCTTT.